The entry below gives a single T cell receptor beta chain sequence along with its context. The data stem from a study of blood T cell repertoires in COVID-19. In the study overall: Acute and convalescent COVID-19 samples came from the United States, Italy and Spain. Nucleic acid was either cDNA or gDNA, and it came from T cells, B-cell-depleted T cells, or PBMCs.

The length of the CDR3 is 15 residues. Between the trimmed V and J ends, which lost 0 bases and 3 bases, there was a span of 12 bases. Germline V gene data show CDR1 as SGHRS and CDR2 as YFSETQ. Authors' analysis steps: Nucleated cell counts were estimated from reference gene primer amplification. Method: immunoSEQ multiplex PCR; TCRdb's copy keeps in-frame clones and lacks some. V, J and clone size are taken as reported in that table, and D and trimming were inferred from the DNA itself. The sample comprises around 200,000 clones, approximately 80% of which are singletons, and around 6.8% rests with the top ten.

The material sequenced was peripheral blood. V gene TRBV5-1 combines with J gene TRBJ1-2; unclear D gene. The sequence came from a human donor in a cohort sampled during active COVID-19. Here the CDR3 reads CASSLAVTDDYGYTF. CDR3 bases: TGCGCCAGCAGCTTGGCCGTAACAGATGACTATGGCTACACCTTC.